This entry concerns a single T cell receptor (beta chain). It lacks a known antigen. No clone much larger than this one lies a single base away; base qualities are absent. Relative to germline, V is 3 bases shorter and J is 4 bases shorter, with 13 bases between their ends. The CDR3 spans 14 residues, from the cysteine through the phenylalanine. Kept here is only the CDR3 DNA, which spans 42 bases and is read in frame from base 1. The CDR1 and CDR2 encoded by the germline V gene are SGHDN and FVKESK. The data were obtained in a study of blood T cell repertoires in COVID-19 (TCRdb year 2020). In terms of the full investigation: The collaborator samples originated in the United States, Italy and Spain and spanned the acute and convalescent phases of COVID-19. The repertoires were released in a freely available public database meant as a resource for research on the immune response to SARS-CoV-2. The prospective study material was composed of cDNA or gDNA derived from T cells, B-cell-depleted T cells, or PBMCs. A de-identified subject ID, COVID-19 status, age in years and sex were almost always included in the sample metadata. Deeply sampled blood TCRbeta repertoires from subjects exposed to, actively infected with, or recovered from COVID-19 were included in the dataset. Where available, HLA class I and class II types were taken from metadata supplied by the sample provider and were not determined by assay-based typing. The samples were drawn from two sources: the first 160 participants of the ongoing ImmuneRACE study, and 1,254 subjects contributed by 6 global collaborators. Broad study findings and their caveats: How much clinical and demographic metadata was included differed by source and by participant, and the metadata was provided uncurated.

The immunoSEQ Assay, a bias-controlled multiplex PCR, was used to amplify TCRbeta CDR3 regions from genomic DNA. From the authors' description of their analysis: The number of nucleated cells in each sample was estimated from the amplification of reference gene primers within the assay. To quantify the absolute abundance of each unique TCRbeta CDR3 rearrangement, sequence reads were collapsed and filtered. For each sample, productive Simpson clonality was calculated by taking the square root of Simpson's diversity index across productive rearrangements. TCRdb holds this immuneACCESS table with in-frame rearrangements only. Some clones are missing; in checked studies, unresolved V genes explain under half, and the rest has no known cause. V and J calls and clone size are as listed in that table; D and trimming were resolved from the DNA. The sample includes about 220,000 clones, with roughly nine tenths observed a single time. The top ten clones comprise under 4% of the sample.

Participants in the prospective study were enrolled through a virtual design, were aged roughly 18 to 100 years, and lived in fewer than 30 United States geographic areas. Cohort assignment in the prospective study relied on participant-reported clinical history from a screening survey and a study questionnaire. Each participant in the prospective study had whole blood, serum and a nasopharyngeal or oropharyngeal swab collected by mobile phlebotomists. Prospective study participants could optionally give additional blood draws and questionnaires over an approximately 2-month period. Before DNA extraction, prospective study blood samples were shipped either frozen or at room temperature.

The sequenced material came from PBMCs or T cells enriched from blood (not recorded which). This TCR was sampled from a woman aged 18-35 years in a cohort exposed to, infected with or recovered from COVID-19 (not recorded which). The V gene is TRBV14 and the J gene is TRBJ2-7; confidence is insufficient to name the D gene. The CDR3 has the sequence CASSQTNRRYEQYF. The nucleotide sequence reads TGTGCCAGCAGCCAGACGAACCGCAGGTACGAGCAGTACTTC.